The 2 T cell receptor beta chains reported below all come from one sample, sequenced in a study of CD8+ T cells in alopecia areata. Sequencing templates came from extracted RNA that was reverse transcribed into cDNA. Profiled with immunoSEQ multiplex PCR; TCRdb holds only in-frame clones, not every one. This sample yields 130,000 to 150,000 clones, of which approximately 85% are seen a single time; approximately 25% belongs to the top ten. Treatment meaning: oral pan-JAK inhibitor, 5-10 mg twice daily. The sequenced sample was CD8+ T cells sorted from blood, obtained at week 4, from a patient treated with tofacitinib. These receptors all stem from a human donor with alopecia areata.

The rearrangement uses TRBV7-8 and TRBJ2-7, with D possibly matching TRBD1 (5 bases). Trimming removed 5 bases at V and 4 bases at J, with 15 bases between. The length of the CDR3 is 14 residues. CDR1 is SGHVS, CDR2 FQNEAQ, per germline. The CDR3 DNA reads TGTGCCAGCAGCCTCCTCGGACACAGATACGAGCAGTACTTC. Residues: CASSLLGHRYEQYF.

The CDR3 loop reads CASSRAGGPNEQFF. The CDR3 DNA reads as TGTGCCAGCAGCCGAGCGGGGGGGCCTAATGAGCAGTTCTTC. V usage is TRBV7-8 and J usage is TRBJ2-1; 10 bases are shared with TRBD2. Germline CDR1 SGHVS, CDR2 FQNEAQ. This CDR3 has 14 amino acids. V lost 5 bases and J lost 7; bases outside the gene matches: 5. The full variable domain, rest sourced from reference TRBV7-8 and TRBJ2-1, is GAGVSQSPRYKVAKRGQDVALRCDPISGHVSLFWYQQALGQGPEFLTYFQNEAQLDKSGLPSDRFFAERPEGSVSTLKIQRTQQEDSAVYLCASSRAGGPNEQFFGPGTRLTVL.